The clone carrying this T cell receptor beta chain was seen only once. The antigen is undetermined. These data belong to a study of T cell responses to AZD1222 COVID-19 vaccine. The wider study: Whether given at about 4 or about 12 weeks, second doses were pooled. Points from the study as a whole: White British donors predominated, females outnumbered males, and clonal diversity was possibly underestimated. Baseline seropositives among AZD1222 recipients totaled only 5 to 7. Vaccination with two AZD1222 doses was followed by a rise in Spike-specific TCR breadth and depth.

Trimming took 3 bases from V and 3 from J, leaving 8 bases between them. The CDR3 contains 14 residues. The germline CDR1 and CDR2 sequences are ENHRY and SYGVKD. TCRdb's table, derived via immunoSEQ multiplex PCR, lists solely in-frame clones and lacks some. This sample carries some 97,000 clones, about 83% of them seen once, and the ten largest clones take about 3%. Sequences were derived from peripheral blood, sampled on day 0 of AZD1222 vaccination. This clonotype was obtained from an adult in good health. The chain links TRBV10-3 to TRBJ1-4; no firm D call. The CDR3 nucleotides are TGTGCCATCAGTGACGGCACATCTAATGAAAAACTGTTTTTT. It is translated as CAISDGTSNEKLFF.